This passage covers 30 T cell receptor beta chains from one sample sequenced in a study of a mutant IDH1 vaccine in newly diagnosed glioma. Their antigens remain unidentified. Using immunoSEQ multiplex PCR, the repertoire was profiled, and TCRdb retains in-frame clones only, with some absent. The repertoire consists of about 60,000 clones, with about 80% occurring once and the leading ten covering approximately 7.4%. Noted time point: week 5, during vaccination. The content of each vaccine dose was 300 ug of mutant IDH1 20-mer peptide, and topical imiquimod accompanied it. The specimen comprised PBMCs, sampled from a glioma patient whose treatment included an IDH1 peptide vaccine. The source of these receptors is a woman aged 45-65 years with glioma.

This clone occurred once. The gene calls are TRBV5-1 and TRBJ2-2, with 10 bases identical to TRBD1. The CDR3 loop spans 16 amino acids. The V segment lost 4 bases and the J segment 3 bases; nucleotides outside the gene matches: 6. CDR1 is SGHRS and CDR2 is YFSETQ in the germline V gene. The CDR3 sequence: CASSRRGTGDTGELFF. The CDR3 nucleotides read TGCGCCAGCAGCAGGCGCGGGACAGGGGACACCGGGGAGCTGTTTTTT.

This rearrangement joins TRBV9 to TRBJ1-1; TRBD1 agrees at 8 bases. The trim removed 3 bases at V and 5 bases at J, leaving 6 bases unmatched. The CDR3 is 14 residues long. Germline V lookup: CDR1 SGDLS, CDR2 YYNGEE. The CDR3 region has the DNA TGTGCCAGCAGCGCCGGACAGGGTGTGACTGAAGCTTTCTTT. Residues: CASSAGQGVTEAFF.

This chain connects TRBV20-1 to TRBJ2-1, with D uncertain. This CDR3 has 11 residues. V was trimmed by 5 bases and J by 10 bases, leaving 12 bases between them. Germline V gene sequence: CDR1 DFQATT, CDR2 SNEGSKA (reference sequence). CDR3 nucleotides: TGCAGTGCTCCGGCGCAGCCGGAGCAGTTCTTC. It translates to CSAPAQPEQFF.

The chain combines TRBV5-6 with TRBJ1-2; D gene uncertain. Deletions cut 4 bases from V and 2 bases from J, with 12 bases between. The CDR3 has 14 amino acids. CDR1 is SGHDT, CDR2 YYEEEE, per germline. CDR3 DNA sequence: TGTGCCAGCAGCCCGTCGAGGGAGAACTATGGCTACACCTTC. This codes for CASSPSRENYGYTF.

This clone was seen a few times. This chain links TRBV19 with TRBJ2-3; D may be TRBD2 (5 bases). V was shortened by 8 bases and J by 4 bases, with 13 bases between the two germline ends. CDR1 and CDR2 from the germline V gene are LNHDA and SQIVND (reference sequence). The CDR3 is 13 residues long. The CDR3 DNA follows: TGTGCCAGTTCTCATGCCGGGGCAGATACGCAGTATTTT. Translated, it gives CASSHAGADTQYF.

V is TRBV6-6 and J is TRBJ2-3, with D perhaps TRBD1 (6 bases). The CDR3 length is 14 residues. V lost 6 bases and J 3 bases, leaving 13 bases between the germline ends. CDR1 MNHNY and CDR2 SVGAGI come from the germline V gene (reference sequence). Here the CDR3 DNA reads TGTGCCAGCAGATCACAGGGCGGAACAGATACGCAGTATTTT. Translated, it gives CASRSQGGTDTQYF.

This chain connects TRBV6-1 to TRBJ1-6; maybe TRBD1 (5 bases). The CDR3 loop spans 13 amino acids. V was trimmed by 3 bases and J by 7 bases, leaving 7 bases between them. Per germline, CDR1 MNHNS and CDR2 SASEGT. The CDR3 region is CASSDRENSPLHF. In DNA, the CDR3 is TGTGCCAGCAGTGACAGGGAGAATTCACCCCTCCACTTT.

This chain connects TRBV10-2 to TRBJ2-5; D call uncertain. V lost 1 base, J lost 1 base, and 1 base lay in between. The CDR3 runs to 12 residues. Germline V CDR1 and CDR2: WSHSY, SAAADI. For the CDR3, the DNA is TGCGCCAGCAGTGAGTTCCAAGAGACCCAGTACTTC. Translating it yields CASSEFQETQYF.

The rearrangement uses TRBV21-1 and TRBJ1-5. TRBV21-1 is reported as a pseudogene. The CDR3 extends over 16 amino acids. The CDR3, as DNA: TGTGCCAGCAGCAAAGGGGGGGGCCCTAGCAATCAGCCCCAGCATTTT. Protein product: CASSKGGGPSNQPQHF.

The rearrangement links TRBV6-6 to TRBJ1-1; perhaps TRBD1 as D (5 bases). CDR1 MNHNY and CDR2 SVGAGI come from the germline V gene (reference sequence). V lost 5 bases and J lost 0, with 13 bases in between. The CDR3 covers 15 residues. Written as DNA, the CDR3 is TGTGCCAGCAGTCATCGGGGGTTGATGAACACTGAAGCTTTCTTT. Translating it yields CASSHRGLMNTEAFF.

This chain joins TRBV5-1 and TRBJ1-2; 9 bases are a match to TRBD1. CDR3 length equals 15 residues. V lost 0 bases to trimming and J lost 6 bases; unmatched junction nucleotides: 6. Germline CDR1 and CDR2: SGHRS and YFSETQ. Written as DNA, the CDR3 is TGCGCCAGCAGCTTGGGGGACAGGGCTGTAAATGGCTACACCTTC. It specifies CASSLGDRAVNGYTF.

V gene TRBV5-1 combines with J gene TRBJ1-1; no firm D call. CDR3 length: 13 amino acids. Germline assignment: CDR1 SGHRS and CDR2 YFSETQ. Trimming took 0 bases from V and 6 from J, leaving 9 bases between them. The CDR3 loop reads CASSLGETSEAFF. The CDR3 DNA follows: TGCGCCAGCAGCTTGGGAGAGACATCTGAAGCTTTCTTT.

The V call is TRBV15, the J call TRBJ1-2; unclear D gene. V was shortened by 0 bases and J by 8 bases, with 13 bases between the two germline ends. The germline V gene encodes CDR1 LNHNV and CDR2 YYDKDF (reference sequence). The CDR3 is made up of 14 amino acids. CDR3 nucleotide sequence: TGTGCCACCAGCAGAGACCGGGTCCTTCAGGGCTACACCTTC. This sequence encodes CATSRDRVLQGYTF. Combining the CDR3 with reference TRBV15 and TRBJ1-2 gives the whole variable domain DAMVIQNPRYQVTQFGKPVTLSCSQTLNHNVMYWYQQKSSQAPKLLFHYYDKDFNNEADTPDNFQSRRPNTSFCFLDIRSPGLGDTAMYLCATSRDRVLQGYTFGSGTRLTVV.

V is TRBV7-2 and J is TRBJ2-1; D call uncertain. Trimming cost V 5 bases and J 3 bases, with 2 bases left between them. The length of the CDR3 is 11 residues. Germline V lookup: CDR1 SGHTA, CDR2 FQGNSA. The CDR3 sequence: CASSNYNEQFF. The CDR3 DNA sequence: TGTGCCAGCAGCAACTACAATGAGCAGTTCTTC.

The V and J genes are TRBV6-5 and TRBJ1-3; 7 nucleotides match TRBD1. The germline CDR1 and CDR2 sequences are MNHEY and SVGAGI. This CDR3 region has 15 residues. V dropped 5 bases and J dropped 1; count of bases not matched to a gene: 5. The CDR3 region is CASSRDSQSGNTIYF. The DNA of the CDR3 is TGTGCCAGCAGTAGGGACAGTCAGTCTGGAAACACCATATATTTT.

The rearrangement links TRBV6-5 to TRBJ2-5; D may be TRBD2 (6 bases). Trimming took 0 bases from V and 4 from J, leaving 15 bases between them. Germline assignment: CDR1 MNHEY and CDR2 SVGAGI. CDR3 size: 16 residues. The CDR3 is CASSYSRAQGGETQYF. The DNA of the CDR3 is TGTGCCAGCAGTTACTCCCGGGCCCAGGGAGGAGAGACCCAGTACTTC.

This chain connects TRBV5-1 to TRBJ2-7, with unresolved D. The germline V and J ends were trimmed by 0 bases and 5 bases, with 6 bases remaining between them. The CDR3 extends over 12 amino acids. Germline CDR1 and CDR2: SGHRS and YFSETQ. CDR3 sequence reads: CASSLGLDEQYF. The CDR3 nucleotides are TGCGCCAGCAGCTTGGGACTGGACGAGCAGTACTTC.

The gene calls are TRBV30 and TRBJ1-1, with TRBD1 as a possible D gene (6 bases). With 2 bases removed from V and 6 bases from J, the gap between germline ends came to 16 bases. The V gene's germline CDR1 is GTSNPN and CDR2 SVGIG (reference sequence). This CDR3 has 14 residues. CDR3 sequence reads: CAWSITGRAPEAFF. Written as DNA, the CDR3 is TGTGCCTGGAGTATCACAGGGAGGGCCCCTGAAGCTTTCTTT.

The V call is TRBV21-1, the J call TRBJ1-1; no check of the table's D call, TRBD1, against the DNA was made. TRBV21-1 counts as a pseudogene. The CDR3 loop spans 17 amino acids. The chain's CDR3 is CASTKAVGGLMNTEAFF. The CDR3 DNA reads as TGTGCCAGTACCAAGGCAGTAGGGGGCCTTATGAACACTGAAGCTTTCTTT.

This clone was seen only once. The chain couples TRBV9 to TRBJ2-7, with 7 bases identical to TRBD2. Germline V gene lookup returns CDR1 SGDLS and CDR2 YYNGEE. This CDR3 is 14 amino acids long. V was clipped by 3 bases and J by 10 bases; unmatched bases: 13. As DNA, the CDR3 is TGTGCCAGCAGCGCCGGGACGGGAGGTGTTAGTCAGTACTTC. Its protein product is CASSAGTGGVSQYF.

CDR3 nucleotides: TGTGCCAGCAGTTTGGACAGGGCCGCGTCTCCCGAGCAGTACTTC. It encodes CASSLDRAASPEQYF. The genes are TRBV28 and TRBJ2-7, with 8 bases aligning to TRBD1. The germline gives CDR1 MDHEN, CDR2 SYDVKM. This CDR3 comprises 15 residues. V gave up 3 bases and J gave up 6 bases; unmatched junction bases: 10.

This sequence joins TRBV7-8 and TRBJ1-3; D is unclear. The V and J ends lost 1 base and 1 base respectively, with 17 bases between them. CDR1 SGHVS and CDR2 FQNEAQ come from the germline V gene. The length of the CDR3 is 18 residues. The CDR3 DNA is TGTGCCAGCAGCTTAGGAGGTTTAAGAAAGAAATCTGGAAACACCATATATTTT. Translated, it gives CASSLGGLRKKSGNTIYF.

This clone was recorded once. This chain joins TRBV2 and TRBJ2-7, with D tentatively TRBD1 (5 bases). CDR3 length: 16 amino acids. The germline gives CDR1 SNHLY, CDR2 FYNNEI. V was shortened by 7 bases and J by 9 bases, with 28 bases between the two germline ends. The CDR3 bases are TGTGCCAGCACCAGAGGAGAATGGGGCAGTTCCATTTTGCAGTACTTC. It encodes CASTRGEWGSSILQYF.

The chain recombines TRBV28 with TRBJ2-5; D is uncertain. V dropped 1 base and J dropped 2 bases, with 8 bases sitting between them. There are 14 residues in the CDR3. CDR1 and CDR2 from the germline V gene are MDHEN and SYDVKM. CDR3 in DNA: TGTGCCAGCAGTTTATCGCTCAGGCAAGAGACCCAGTACTTC. It yields the protein CASSLSLRQETQYF.

This chain joins TRBV7-2 and TRBJ1-5, with 8 bases matching TRBD1. Germline V gene lookup returns CDR1 SGHTA and CDR2 FQGNSA. The CDR3 is made up of 14 amino acids. The ends lost 5 bases at V and 3 bases at J; junction bases unmatched: 3. CDR3 coding DNA: TGTGCCAGCAGCCGGACAGGGTTCAATCAGCCCCAGCATTTT. Translated, it gives CASSRTGFNQPQHF. Combining the CDR3 with reference TRBV7-2 and TRBJ1-5 gives the whole variable domain GAGVSQSPSNKVTEKGKDVELRCDPISGHTALYWYRQSLGQGLEFLIYFQGNSAPDKSGLPSDRFSAERTGGSVSTLTIQRTQQEDSAVYLCASSRTGFNQPQHFGDGTRLSIL.

The table lists this clone with a count of one. CDR3 amino acids: CASSLDRGSGELFF. The CDR3 region has the DNA TGCGCCAGCAGCTTGGACAGGGGCAGCGGGGAGCTGTTTTTT. V and J are TRBV5-1 and TRBJ2-2; 7 bases map to TRBD1. Trimming cost V 0 bases and J 7 bases; bases outside gene matches: 3. In germline, CDR1 is SGHRS, CDR2 YFSETQ. This CDR3 comprises 14 residues.

The rearrangement joins TRBV7-9 to TRBJ1-5, with unresolved D. With 1 base removed from V and 5 bases from J, the gap between germline ends came to 9 bases. This CDR3 contains 14 residues. The germline gives CDR1 SEHNR, CDR2 FQNEAQ (reference sequence). In DNA, the CDR3 is TGTGCCAGCAGCTTAGTGGCTGGCGATCAGCCCCAGCATTTT. Encoded protein: CASSLVAGDQPQHF.

The chain joins TRBV5-1 to TRBJ2-7; D gene unclear. The CDR3 spans 14 residues. Germline assignment: CDR1 SGHRS and CDR2 YFSETQ. V gave up 0 bases and J gave up 5 bases, with 12 bases separating them. The CDR3 region has the DNA TGCGCCAGCAGCTTGGCTCCCTGGGTTAACGAGCAGTACTTC. Protein: CASSLAPWVNEQYF.

This sequence joins TRBV18 and TRBJ1-1; TRBD1 matches 8 bases. The CDR3 extends over 16 amino acids. Per the germline V gene, CDR1 is KGHSH and CDR2 is LQKENI. The J segment lost 4 bases and the V segment lost 3 bases, leaving 10 bases of the junction unmatched. The CDR3 sequence: CASSPSLLTGGTEAFF. The CDR3 nucleotides are TGTGCCAGCTCACCTTCCCTGCTTACAGGGGGCACTGAAGCTTTCTTT.

The chain recombines TRBV5-4 with TRBJ1-2, with D perhaps TRBD1 (5 bases). V was shortened by 4 bases and J by 6 bases, with 22 bases between the two germline ends. Germline lookup yields CDR1 SGHNT and CDR2 YYREEE (reference sequence). The CDR3 extends over 16 amino acids. The CDR3 nucleotides are TGTGCCAGCAGCCCGAGCTTCGGGGGTTTAACTGATGGCTACACCTTC. Amino acid sequence: CASSPSFGGLTDGYTF.